This TCR beta chain was observed in a study of early T cells in non-severe SARS-CoV-2 infection. Study-wide background: Chains from this unsorted whole-blood bulk RNA could not be paired.

In germline, CDR1 is SGDLS, CDR2 YYNGEE. V lost 0 bases, J lost 6 bases, and 8 bases stayed unmatched. CDR3 size: 17 residues. Whole-study findings and limits: Missing private and CD4 specificities, VDJdb matching favored anti-spike CD8 responses.

The TCR library protocol attached unique molecular identifiers to the individual cDNA molecules. TCRdb re-called the 5' RACE reads with MiXCR, one entry per CDR3 protein. The sample holds around 50,000 distinct CDR3 sequences; over 7.5% are singletons and the top ten take about 8%. This clonotype was counted at least ten times. Its specificity is not known. The chain uses TRBV9 and TRBJ2-1, with 11 positions matching TRBD2. The sequence was collected from an adult who was a healthcare worker with PCR-confirmed SARS-CoV-2 infection or an uninfected control (not recorded which). Source material: whole blood. The CDR3 protein is CASSVGTSGSPANEQFF. The CDR3 DNA reads as TGTGCCAGCAGCGTAGGTACTAGCGGGAGCCCCGCCAATGAGCAGTTCTTC.